This T cell receptor (beta chain) was sequenced during a study of T cells in localized non-small cell lung cancer. Study-wide results and limits: Adjacent lung exhibited a median of about 57 among the 100 most abundant tumor clones.

CDR3 length: 17 amino acids. The V end lost 2 bases, the J end lost 1 base, and 17 bases lay between the germline ends. From germline, CDR1 is MNHEY and CDR2 SMNVEV (reference sequence). A word on this clone: Its matching antigen is unknown.

Profiling relied on immunoSEQ multiplex PCR, and the TCRdb table lists in-frame clones only, not all of them. The sample includes 900 to 1,300 clones, approximately 21% of them seen just once. The sequencing here drew on normal lung tissue next to the tumor, taken before any cancer treatment. The clonotype comes from a male donor aged 60 or over with stage III squamous cell lung carcinoma. The V gene is TRBV27, the J gene TRBJ1-1; D is undetermined. CDR3 nucleotide sequence: TGTGCCAGCAGTTTACGTGCAGACCCTTTGGGGAACACTGAAGCTTTCTTT. Amino acid sequence: CASSLRADPLGNTEAFF.